This T cell receptor beta chain was captured by sequencing in a study of radiotherapy plus CTLA-4 blockade in lung cancer. This clone was counted a single time. This table comes from immunoSEQ multiplex PCR, and its TCRdb copy is limited to in-frame clones, with some not included. The data contain around 82,000 clones, approximately 84% of them seen just once; the ten biggest clones take up approximately 0.77%. The germline V gene has CDR1 SGHDT and CDR2 YYEEEE. V lost 5 bases to trimming and J lost 5 bases; unmatched junction nucleotides: 9. This CDR3 is built from 14 residues. This sequence was found in a human donor with non-small cell lung cancer who had stable disease on radiotherapy plus ipilimumab. The chain links TRBV5-6 to TRBJ2-5; 7 positions match TRBD1. Specimen: peripheral blood, collected from a patient treated with radiotherapy plus ipilimumab. This CDR3 is CASSTGQFGETQYF. The DNA for the CDR3 is TGTGCCAGCAGTACGGGACAGTTCGGGGAGACCCAGTACTTC.